This T cell receptor beta chain was obtained from a study of CD8 T cells in ankylosing spondylitis. TCRdb independently ran MiXCR on the 5' RACE reads; one entry per CDR3 protein. The sample carries 150,000 or so distinct CDR3 sequences, 18% recorded once. Broader study findings: Clones linked to disease were reported to show significant enrichment in matched ankylosing spondylitis synovial fluid.

This clonotype was seen a handful of times. Its matching antigen is unknown. It may be a read error: a sequence one base away is much more abundant. Trimming at V came to 7 bases and at J to 0 bases, leaving 7 bases not matched to a gene. There are 14 residues in the CDR3. Germline V gives CDR1 DFQATT, CDR2 SNEGSKA (reference sequence). Material for sequencing was blood, either unsorted or a sorted T cell fraction (not recorded which). The rearrangement joins TRBV20-1 to TRBJ2-7, with TRBD2 matching 9 bases. The source is a male donor with ankylosing spondylitis or in good health (not recorded which). The CDR3 is CSGFRRGGSYEQYF. The CDR3 bases are TGCAGTGGTTTCAGGCGGGGGGGCTCCTACGAGCAGTACTTC.